This TCR beta chain comes out of a study of T cell responses to AZD1222 COVID-19 vaccine. Germline CDR1 MNHNS, CDR2 SASEGT. With 4 bases clipped from V and 5 bases from J, the junction kept 7 bases outside the gene matches. The CDR3 length is 17 residues. Clones were sequenced by immunoSEQ multiplex PCR, and TCRdb holds only the in-frame ones, with some missing. This repertoire shows around 200,000 clones, roughly 94% found once; its top ten account for about 1.5%. The TCR originated in an adult who received the AZD1222 COVID-19 vaccine. This rearrangement joins TRBV6-1 to TRBJ2-3; 15 nucleotides agree with TRBD2. The sequenced sample was peripheral blood, obtained 28 days after the second AZD1222 dose. The CDR3 protein is CASSGWTSGGAQDTQYF. The CDR3 DNA reads TGTGCCAGCAGTGGGTGGACTAGCGGGGGGGCTCAAGATACGCAGTATTTT.